This TCR beta chain was identified during a study of blood T cell repertoires in COVID-19. Study-wide background: Spain, Italy and the United States supplied samples that represented acute and convalescent COVID-19.

Study processing details: Amplification from reference gene primers served as the basis for estimated nucleated cell counts. Data came from immunoSEQ multiplex PCR; TCRdb stores just in-frame clones and leaves some out. V, J and clone size derive from that table, while D and trimming were established from the DNA sequence. The sample contains 130,000 to 150,000 clones, 75% to 85% of which appear only once. The TCR sequence derives from a man between 60 and 70 years old with active or convalescent COVID-19. The sequenced sample was peripheral blood.

This CDR3 reads CASSQVGDRLSAKNIQYF. Here the CDR3 DNA reads TGTGCCAGCAGCCAAGTGGGGGACAGACTCTCAGCCAAAAACATTCAGTACTTC. The V call is TRBV14, the J call TRBJ2-4; 7 nucleotides align to TRBD1. CDR1 and CDR2 from the germline V gene are SGHDN and FVKESK. The CDR3 extends over 18 amino acids. With V trimmed by 1 base and J by 0 bases, 9 bases remained unmatched.